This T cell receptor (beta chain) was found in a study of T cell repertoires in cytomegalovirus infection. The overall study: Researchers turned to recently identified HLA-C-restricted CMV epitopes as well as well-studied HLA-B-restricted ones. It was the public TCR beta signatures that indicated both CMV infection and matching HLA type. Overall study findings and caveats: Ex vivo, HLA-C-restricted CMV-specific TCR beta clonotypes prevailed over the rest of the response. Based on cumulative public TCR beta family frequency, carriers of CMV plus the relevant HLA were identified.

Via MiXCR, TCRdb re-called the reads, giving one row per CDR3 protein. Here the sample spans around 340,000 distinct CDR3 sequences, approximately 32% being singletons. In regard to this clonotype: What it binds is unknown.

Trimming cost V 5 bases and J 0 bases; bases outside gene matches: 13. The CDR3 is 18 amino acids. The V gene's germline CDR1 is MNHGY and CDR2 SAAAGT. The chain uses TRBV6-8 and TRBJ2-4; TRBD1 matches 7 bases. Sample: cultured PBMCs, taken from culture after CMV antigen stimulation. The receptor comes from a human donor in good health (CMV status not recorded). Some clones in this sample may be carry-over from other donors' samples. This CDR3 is CASSGYTRDRIAKNIQYF. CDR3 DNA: TGTGCCAGCAGTGGATACACCCGGGACAGAATAGCCAAAAACATTCAGTACTTC.